This T cell receptor beta chain was captured in a study of blood T cell repertoires in COVID-19. The study drew participants aged about 18 to 95 years from under 30 US areas. Which cohort a participant joined came from the clinical history participants gave. Germline V CDR1 and CDR2: LNHDA, SQIVND (reference sequence). J lost 8 bases, V lost 6 bases, and 5 bases had no gene match. CDR3 size: 14 residues. As processed by the authors: Nucleated cell counts were estimated from reference gene primer amplification. Generated by immunoSEQ multiplex PCR, the TCRdb table keeps only in-frame clones and is missing some. Clone size and V and J calls were adopted from that table, with D and trimming inferred from the DNA. The table lists some 490,000 clones, roughly nine tenths of them singletons.

The sequencing input was PBMCs or T cells enriched from blood (not recorded which). The source of this sequence is an older woman who had recovered from COVID-19. The chain is built from TRBV19 and TRBJ1-6, with 9 bases lining up with TRBD1. The CDR3 here is CASRTGQGDSPLHF. The CDR3, as DNA: TGTGCCAGTAGAACGGGACAGGGAGATTCACCCCTCCACTTT.